These 15 T cell receptor beta chains came from one sample sequenced in a study of T cell repertoires in cytomegalovirus infection. One entry per CDR3 protein results from TCRdb running MiXCR on the reads. The sample has about 920,000 distinct CDR3 sequences, 31% seen once. These receptors lack a known antigen. This specimen consisted of cultured CD8+ T cells from PBMCs, obtained from culture after CMV antigen stimulation. The receptor source for this set is a human donor in good health (CMV status not recorded). Some clones in this sample may be carry-over from other donors' samples.

The CDR3: CASSSKPGVASGNTIYF. CDR3 nucleotide sequence: TGTGCCAGCAGCAGCAAACCCGGGGTTGCCTCTGGAAACACCATATATTTT. The rearrangement links TRBV7-9 to TRBJ1-3; D not certain. The CDR3 is made up of 17 amino acids. Germline CDR1 is SEHNR and CDR2 is FQNEAQ (reference sequence). V lost 5 bases and J 0 bases, leaving 17 bases between the germline ends.

This clonotype was observed many times. The chain couples TRBV12-3 or TRBV12-4 to TRBJ2-5; 7 bases agree with TRBD2. The CDR3 is made up of 14 amino acids. J was trimmed by 5 bases and V by 3 bases; bases with no gene match: 6. The CDR3 here is CASSFAGEGETQYF. The DNA of the CDR3 is TGTGCCAGCAGTTTTGCGGGGGAAGGGGAGACCCAGTACTTC.

This chain joins TRBV7-9 and TRBJ1-1; D gene ambiguous. The germline CDR1 and CDR2 sequences are SEHNR and FQNEAQ (reference sequence). The CDR3 extends over 17 amino acids. V shed 0 bases and J shed 0 bases, with 14 bases lying between them. The CDR3 here is CASSLAPTEDVNTEAFF. CDR3 in DNA: TGTGCCAGCAGCTTAGCACCCACCGAGGACGTGAACACTGAAGCTTTCTTT.

This clonotype was found many times. This rearrangement joins TRBV11-3 to TRBJ2-7; D perhaps matches TRBD2 (5 bases). The CDR3 is made up of 13 amino acids. Between the trimmed V and J ends, which lost 4 bases and 1 base, there was a span of 8 bases. CDR1 and CDR2 (germline): SGHNT, YENEEA. In DNA form, the CDR3 reads TGTGCCAGCAGCTCCGGGGAATCCTACGAGCAGTACTTC. Translating it yields CASSSGESYEQYF.

V is TRBV19 and J is TRBJ2-4; 9 positions match TRBD1. CDR1 is LNHDA and CDR2 is SQIVND in the germline V gene (reference sequence). CDR3 length: 17 residues. The ends lost 1 base at V and 5 bases at J; junction bases unmatched: 9. CDR3 sequence: CASSIVSLRTGENIQYF. As DNA, the CDR3 is TGTGCCAGTAGTATAGTTAGCTTACGGACAGGGGAAAACATTCAGTACTTC. The full variable domain, in which reference TRBV19 and TRBJ2-4 provide the parts outside the CDR3, is DGGITQSPKYLFRKEGQNVTLSCEQNLNHDAMYWYRQDPGQGLRLIYYSQIVNDFQKGDIAEGYSVSREKKESFPLTVTSAQKNPTAFYLCASSIVSLRTGENIQYFGAGTRLSVL.

The rearrangement joins TRBV5-6 to TRBJ2-7; D may be TRBD1 (6 bases). V lost 0 bases to trimming and J lost 5 bases, with 12 bases between them. The CDR3 runs to 14 residues. CDR1 SGHDT and CDR2 YYEEEE come from the germline V gene. CDR3 region: CASSLGTGFHEQYF. CDR3 nucleotides: TGTGCCAGCAGCTTGGGAACAGGGTTCCACGAGCAGTACTTC.

The chain couples TRBV2 to TRBJ1-5; possible D gene TRBD1, 5 bases. CDR3 length: 14 residues. V was clipped by 4 bases and J by 3 bases, with 10 bases between them. In germline, CDR1 is SNHLY, CDR2 FYNNEI. The CDR3 is CASSVGTSNQPQHF. The CDR3 DNA reads as TGTGCCAGCAGTGTTGGGACCTCCAATCAGCCCCAGCATTTT. Looking up the rest from reference TRBV2 and TRBJ1-5 gives the full variable domain: EPEVTQTPSHQVTQMGQEVILRCVPISNHLYFYWYRQILGQKVEFLVSFYNNEISEKSEIFDDQFSVERPDGSNFTLKIRSTKLEDSAMYFCASSVGTSNQPQHFGDGTRLSIL.

This clonotype has at least ten counts. The rearrangement uses TRBV19 and TRBJ2-3; a weak D match, TRBD2 (5 bases). V was trimmed by 8 bases and J by 0 bases, leaving 9 bases between them. The CDR3 is 13 amino acids. CDR1 and CDR2 from the germline V gene are LNHDA and SQIVND (reference sequence). The CDR3 region is CASGRTSTDTQYF. For the CDR3, the DNA is TGTGCCAGTGGACGGACTAGCACAGATACGCAGTATTTT.

This clonotype was picked up a small number of times. The gene calls are TRBV6-2 or TRBV6-3 and TRBJ2-1, with D perhaps matching TRBD1 (6 bases). Per germline, CDR1 MNHEY and CDR2 SVGEGT. Trimming removed 2 bases at V and 0 bases at J, with 17 bases between. The CDR3 spans 18 residues. CDR3 protein: CASSYKGEEASSYNEQFF. CDR3 in DNA: TGTGCCAGCAGTTACAAGGGGGAAGAGGCCAGCTCCTACAATGAGCAGTTCTTC.

A few counts support this clonotype. The genes are TRBV12-3 or TRBV12-4 and TRBJ2-3; 10 bases agree with TRBD1. The CDR3 covers 13 residues. Trimming took 8 bases from V and 3 from J; bases not matched to a gene: 2. DNA of the CDR3: TGTGCCAGCGGGGACAGGGGAACAGATACGCAGTATTTT. The encoded protein is CASGDRGTDTQYF.

The chain couples TRBV4-1 to TRBJ1-1; D possibly corresponds to TRBD1 (5 bases). This CDR3 comprises 16 residues. V was trimmed by 0 bases and J by 6 bases, leaving 17 bases between them. Germline V gives CDR1 MGHRA, CDR2 YSYEKL. The CDR3 sequence: CASSQDWGDPWAEAFF. CDR3 coding DNA: TGCGCCAGCAGCCAAGATTGGGGGGACCCCTGGGCTGAAGCTTTCTTT.

The chain recombines TRBV9 with TRBJ2-1; 8 bases match TRBD2. V shed 3 bases and J 8 bases; nucleotides not matched to a gene: 13. The CDR3 has 16 residues. CDR1 is SGDLS and CDR2 is YYNGEE in the germline V gene. Here the CDR3 reads CASSAGGGTSRDEQFF. The CDR3 DNA reads TGTGCCAGCAGCGCAGGCGGGGGGACTAGTAGGGATGAGCAGTTCTTC.

This clonotype was detected only a few times. This sequence joins TRBV7-9 and TRBJ2-3; 8 positions agree with TRBD2. The germline V gene encodes CDR1 SEHNR and CDR2 FQNEAQ (reference sequence). The CDR3 runs to 15 residues. The trim removed 4 bases at V and 2 bases at J, leaving 5 bases unmatched. The CDR3 spells CASSWTSPLTDTQYF. DNA for the CDR3: TGTGCCAGCAGCTGGACTAGCCCGCTCACAGATACGCAGTATTTT.

The sample holds many counts of this clonotype. J is TRBJ2-3 and V is TRBV7-6, with 8 bases fitting TRBD2. Trimming cost V 2 bases and J 2 bases; bases outside gene matches: 3. Germline CDR1 reads SGHVS; CDR2 reads FNYEAQ. CDR3 size: 15 residues. The CDR3 sequence: CASSLSGGFTDTQYF. The CDR3 DNA is TGTGCCAGCAGCTTAAGCGGGGGATTCACAGATACGCAGTATTTT.

This clonotype was counted between two and nine times. The genes are TRBV28 and TRBJ2-1, with 10 positions matching TRBD1. V lost 5 bases, J lost 7 bases, and 11 bases stayed unmatched. Looked up from germline, CDR1 is MDHEN and CDR2 is SYDVKM. CDR3 length: 16 amino acids. This CDR3 is CASSPARTGGGNEQFF. The CDR3 DNA reads as TGTGCCAGCAGTCCTGCCCGGACAGGGGGTGGGAATGAGCAGTTCTTC.